Below, 12 T cell receptor beta chains from the same sample are listed, as sequenced in a study of graft-versus-host responses after intestinal transplantation. Clones were read by immunoSEQ multiplex PCR, and TCRdb kept only the in-frame ones, dropping some. The data hold roughly 100,000 clones, with over 85% observed a single time. Their antigens remain unidentified. The sample was unstimulated CD8+ T cells sorted from spleen or lymph node cells, taken before intestinal transplant. Every receptor here comes from a human donor who received an intestinal transplant.

The chain uses TRBV10-3 and TRBJ2-7; 8 bases line up with TRBD1. V lost 1 base to trimming and J lost 2 bases; unmatched junction nucleotides: 7. The CDR3 sequence is 16 residues long. The germline V gene encodes CDR1 ENHRY and CDR2 SYGVKD. The CDR3 coding sequence is TGTGCCATCAGTGAGTTCCGGACAGGGATGGCCTACGAGCAGTACTTC. Translation: CAISEFRTGMAYEQYF.

The chain is built from TRBV5-6 and TRBJ2-7; maybe TRBD1 (5 bases). There are 13 residues in the CDR3. V lost 0 bases, J lost 6 bases, and 10 bases lay in between. Germline V gene sequence: CDR1 SGHDT, CDR2 YYEEEE. CDR3 in amino acids: CASSLGHQGEQYF. The CDR3 nucleotides are TGTGCCAGCAGCTTGGGGCATCAGGGCGAGCAGTACTTC.

This clone was found once. V usage is TRBV11-3 and J usage is TRBJ2-7; 10 nucleotides line up with TRBD2. Germline lookup yields CDR1 SGHNT and CDR2 YENEEA. CDR3 length: 17 residues. V was pared by 3 bases and J by 3 bases, with 11 bases of the junction left unmatched. The CDR3 reads CASSFGLAGANYYEQYF. In DNA form, the CDR3 reads TGTGCCAGCAGCTTTGGGCTAGCGGGAGCTAACTACTACGAGCAGTACTTC.

The V gene is TRBV30, the J gene TRBJ2-5; D uncertain. Trimming took 0 bases from V and 0 from J, leaving 8 bases between them. The CDR3 spans 14 residues. Germline CDR1 GTSNPN, CDR2 SVGIG (reference sequence). CDR3: CAWSVGQYQETQYF. DNA for the CDR3: TGTGCCTGGAGTGTGGGTCAGTACCAAGAGACCCAGTACTTC. Full variable domain (rest looked up from reference TRBV30 and TRBJ2-5): SQTIHQWPATLVQPVGSPLSLECTVEGTSNPNLYWYRQAAGRGLQLLFYSVGIGQISSEVPQNLSASRPQDRQFILSSKKLLLSDSGFYLCAWSVGQYQETQYFGPGTRLLVL.

This clone showed up just once. This chain links TRBV30 with TRBJ1-4, with D perhaps TRBD1 (6 bases). This CDR3 comprises 14 residues. The germline V and J ends were trimmed by 5 bases and 5 bases, with 15 bases remaining between them. Looked up from germline, CDR1 is GTSNPN and CDR2 is SVGIG (reference sequence). The CDR3 loop reads CAWALDSYNEKLFF. The CDR3 region has the DNA TGTGCCTGGGCTTTGGACAGCTACAATGAAAAACTGTTTTTT. Full variable domain (remainder filled in from reference TRBV30 and TRBJ1-4): SQTIHQWPATLVQPVGSPLSLECTVEGTSNPNLYWYRQAAGRGLQLLFYSVGIGQISSEVPQNLSASRPQDRQFILSSKKLLLSDSGFYLCAWALDSYNEKLFFGSGTQLSVL.

J is TRBJ2-1 and V is TRBV30; D gene ambiguous. The germline gives CDR1 GTSNPN, CDR2 SVGIG (reference sequence). The CDR3 is 12 residues long. V was trimmed by 4 bases and J by 7 bases, leaving 11 bases between them. The CDR3 region is CAWKPRANEQFF. In DNA, the CDR3 is TGTGCCTGGAAGCCTAGGGCGAATGAGCAGTTCTTC.

For the CDR3, the DNA is TGTGCCAGCAGCTACAGGGGCTCGAACACCGGGGAGCTGTTTTTT. This sequence encodes CASSYRGSNTGELFF. The rearrangement uses TRBV5-6 and TRBJ2-2, with 7 bases that match TRBD1. Looked up from germline, CDR1 is SGHDT and CDR2 is YYEEEE. The CDR3 is made up of 15 amino acids. V was pared by 3 bases and J by 0 bases, with 2 bases of the junction left unmatched.

The rearrangement links TRBV19 to TRBJ2-5, with TRBD2 identical over 8 bases. This CDR3 region has 14 residues. After removal of 4 bases from V and 5 bases from J, the junction contained 6 bases not matched to a gene. The germline gives CDR1 LNHDA, CDR2 SQIVND (reference sequence). Here the CDR3 DNA reads TGTGCCAGTAGTACCGGGGGGGCGTGGGAGACCCAGTACTTC. This translates into CASSTGGAWETQYF.

The chain links TRBV7-9 to TRBJ1-2, with 7 bases matching TRBD1. The J segment lost 6 bases and the V segment lost 4 bases, leaving 11 bases of the junction unmatched. This CDR3 has 15 residues. Germline assignment: CDR1 SEHNR and CDR2 FQNEAQ (reference sequence). In DNA, the CDR3 is TGTGCCAGCAGCTCCCGACAGGGAGCTATAGATGGCTACACCTTC. Amino acids: CASSSRQGAIDGYTF.

This clone was picked up one time. The gene calls are TRBV2 and TRBJ2-7; D is uncertain. Trimming stripped 8 bases from V and 6 bases from J, with 11 bases between. Germline assignment: CDR1 SNHLY and CDR2 FYNNEI. This CDR3 spans 11 amino acids. The CDR3 is CASQVLSEQYF. The CDR3 DNA follows: TGTGCCAGCCAGGTTCTATCCGAGCAGTACTTC.

This chain uses TRBV7-9 with TRBJ1-1; D perhaps matches TRBD1 (5 bases). The CDR3 length is 13 residues. V was shortened by 8 bases and J by 5 bases, with 15 bases between the two germline ends. Germline-derived CDR1 and CDR2 are SEHNR and FQNEAQ (reference sequence). The CDR3 is CASAGSLGTEAFF. The DNA of the CDR3 is TGTGCCAGCGCAGGGAGTTTGGGGACTGAAGCTTTCTTT.

The CDR3: CASSTTGFRNSPLHF. DNA of the CDR3: TGTGCCAGCAGTACCACAGGGTTTCGTAATTCACCCCTCCACTTT. This chain connects TRBV25-1 to TRBJ1-6; a weak D match, TRBD1 (6 bases). The ends were cut back, 5 bases at V and 6 bases at J, with 14 bases in the middle. CDR1 MGHDK and CDR2 SYGVNS come from the germline V gene. CDR3 length equals 15 residues.